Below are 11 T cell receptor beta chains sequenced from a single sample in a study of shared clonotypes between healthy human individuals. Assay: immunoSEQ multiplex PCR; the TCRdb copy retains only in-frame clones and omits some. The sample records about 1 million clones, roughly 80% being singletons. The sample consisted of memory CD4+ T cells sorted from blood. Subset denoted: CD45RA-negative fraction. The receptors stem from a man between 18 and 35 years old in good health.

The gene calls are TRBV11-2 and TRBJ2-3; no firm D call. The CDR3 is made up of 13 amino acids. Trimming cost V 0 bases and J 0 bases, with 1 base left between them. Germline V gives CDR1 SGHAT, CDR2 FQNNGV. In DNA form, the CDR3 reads TGTGCCAGCAGCTTAGACAGCACAGATACGCAGTATTTT. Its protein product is CASSLDSTDTQYF.

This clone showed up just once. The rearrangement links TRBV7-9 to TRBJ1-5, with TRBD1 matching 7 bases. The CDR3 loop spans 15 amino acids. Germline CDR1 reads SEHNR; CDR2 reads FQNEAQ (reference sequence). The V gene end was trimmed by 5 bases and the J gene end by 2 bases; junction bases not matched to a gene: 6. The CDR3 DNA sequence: TGTGCCAGCAGCGCCGACAGGGCGGGCAATCAGCCCCAGCATTTT. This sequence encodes CASSADRAGNQPQHF.

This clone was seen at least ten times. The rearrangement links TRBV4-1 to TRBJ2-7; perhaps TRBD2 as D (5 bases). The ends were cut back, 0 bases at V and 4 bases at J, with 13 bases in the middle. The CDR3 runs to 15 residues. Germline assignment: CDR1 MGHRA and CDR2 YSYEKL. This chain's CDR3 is CASSQDRAVLYEQYF. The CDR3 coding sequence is TGCGCCAGCAGCCAAGATCGAGCGGTCTTATACGAGCAGTACTTC.

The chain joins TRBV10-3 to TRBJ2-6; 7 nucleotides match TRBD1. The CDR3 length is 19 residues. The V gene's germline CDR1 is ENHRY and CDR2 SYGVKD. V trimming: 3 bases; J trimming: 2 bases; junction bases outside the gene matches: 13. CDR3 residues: CAISDRRRTGETGANVLTF. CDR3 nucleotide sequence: TGTGCCATCAGTGATCGACGCAGGACAGGAGAAACTGGGGCCAACGTCCTGACTTTC.

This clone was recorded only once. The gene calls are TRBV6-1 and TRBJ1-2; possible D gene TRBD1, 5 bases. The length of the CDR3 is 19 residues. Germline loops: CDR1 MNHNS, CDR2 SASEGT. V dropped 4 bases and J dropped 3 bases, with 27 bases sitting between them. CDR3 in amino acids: CASSGIRIDRAALDYGYTF. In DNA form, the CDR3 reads TGTGCCAGCAGTGGGATAAGGATTGACAGAGCTGCGCTCGACTATGGCTACACCTTC.

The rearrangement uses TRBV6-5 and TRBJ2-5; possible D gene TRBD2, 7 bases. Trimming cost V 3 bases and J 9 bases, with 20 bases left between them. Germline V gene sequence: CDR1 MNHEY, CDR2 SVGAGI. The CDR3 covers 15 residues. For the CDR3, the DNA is TGTGCCAGCAGTTATGAACAGGGAGCGGGGAAGGCCCAGTACTTC. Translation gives CASSYEQGAGKAQYF.

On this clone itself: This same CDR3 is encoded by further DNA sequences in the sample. The CDR3 DNA is TGCAGTGCTGGGGAAGAGACCCAGTACTTC. This gives the protein CSAGEETQYF. The V gene is TRBV20-1, the J gene TRBJ2-5; D remains ambiguous. The CDR3 covers 10 residues. V lost 5 bases and J 3 bases, leaving 4 bases between the germline ends. Germline lookup yields CDR1 DFQATT and CDR2 SNEGSKA (reference sequence).

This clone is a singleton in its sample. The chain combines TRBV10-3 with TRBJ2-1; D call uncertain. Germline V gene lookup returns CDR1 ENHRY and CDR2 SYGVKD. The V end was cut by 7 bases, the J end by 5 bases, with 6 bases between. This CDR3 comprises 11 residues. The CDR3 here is CAITEHNEQFF. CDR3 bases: TGTGCCATCACCGAACACAATGAGCAGTTCTTC.

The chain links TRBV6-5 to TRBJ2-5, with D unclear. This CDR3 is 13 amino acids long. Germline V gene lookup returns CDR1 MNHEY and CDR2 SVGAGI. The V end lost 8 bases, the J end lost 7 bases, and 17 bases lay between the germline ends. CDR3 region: CASQRAPLGTQYF. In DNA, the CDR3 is TGTGCCAGCCAAAGGGCTCCCCTAGGGACCCAGTACTTC.

The CDR3: CASSRGVTEAFF. CDR3 coding DNA: TGTGCCAGCAGCAGAGGGGTCACTGAAGCTTTCTTT. The chain links TRBV9 to TRBJ1-1, with D possibly matching TRBD1 (5 bases). This CDR3 has 12 amino acids. Trimming removed 4 bases at V and 4 bases at J, with 8 bases between. Germline CDR1 reads SGDLS; CDR2 reads YYNGEE.

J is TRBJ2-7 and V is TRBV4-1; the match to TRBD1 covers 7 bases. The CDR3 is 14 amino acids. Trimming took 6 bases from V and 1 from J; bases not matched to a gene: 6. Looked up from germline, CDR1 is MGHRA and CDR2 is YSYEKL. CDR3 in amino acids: CASRQPGQSYEQYF. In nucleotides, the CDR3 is TGCGCCAGCAGGCAACCGGGACAGTCCTACGAGCAGTACTTC.